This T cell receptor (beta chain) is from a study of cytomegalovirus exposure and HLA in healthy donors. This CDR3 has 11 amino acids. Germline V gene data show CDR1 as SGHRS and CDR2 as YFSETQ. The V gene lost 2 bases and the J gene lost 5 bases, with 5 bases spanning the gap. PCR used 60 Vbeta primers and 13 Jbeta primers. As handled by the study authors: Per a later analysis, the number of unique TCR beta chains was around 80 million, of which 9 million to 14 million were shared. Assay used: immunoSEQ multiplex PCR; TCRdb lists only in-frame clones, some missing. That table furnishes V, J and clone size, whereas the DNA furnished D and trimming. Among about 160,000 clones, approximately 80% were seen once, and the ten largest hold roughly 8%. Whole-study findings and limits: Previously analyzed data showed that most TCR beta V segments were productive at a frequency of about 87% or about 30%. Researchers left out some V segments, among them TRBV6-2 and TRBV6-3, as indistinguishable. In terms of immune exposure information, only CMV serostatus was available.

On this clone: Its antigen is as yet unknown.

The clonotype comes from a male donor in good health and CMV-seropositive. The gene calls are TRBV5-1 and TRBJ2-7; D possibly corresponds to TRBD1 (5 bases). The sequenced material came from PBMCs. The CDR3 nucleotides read TGCGCCAGCAGCTTACAGGACGAGCAGTACTTC. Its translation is CASSLQDEQYF.